This TCR beta chain comes out of a study of cytomegalovirus exposure and HLA in healthy donors. Concerning this clone itself: Its antigen remains unknown.

Study-level points and caveats: Later analysis showed TCR association rates varying by HLA locus, highest for DRB1 and lowest for HLA-C. Among the most significant clusters, several appeared linked to common viral pathogens in a later analysis. The classifier, whose performance was assessed in both the original and validation cohorts, reportedly diagnosed cytomegalovirus status with high specificity and sensitivity.

PCR involved 60 Vbeta and 13 Jbeta primers. Sequencing was performed with immunoSEQ multiplex PCR; in TCRdb, only in-frame clones are kept and a portion is missing. Of some 110,000 clones detected, around 64% appear once; the ten largest clones hold 8.5% to 9.5%. The specimen sequenced was PBMCs. This clonotype was obtained from a man aged 25 to 45 in good health and CMV-seropositive.

The CDR3 spells CSAEDREREKLFF. Written as DNA, the CDR3 is TGCAGCGCCGAGGACAGGGAGCGGGAAAAACTGTTTTTT. This chain links TRBV29-1 with TRBJ1-4; 8 bases align to TRBD1. The CDR3 is made up of 13 amino acids. V was pared by 7 bases and J by 8 bases, with 9 bases of the junction left unmatched. Germline CDR1 is SQVTM and CDR2 is ANQGSEA.